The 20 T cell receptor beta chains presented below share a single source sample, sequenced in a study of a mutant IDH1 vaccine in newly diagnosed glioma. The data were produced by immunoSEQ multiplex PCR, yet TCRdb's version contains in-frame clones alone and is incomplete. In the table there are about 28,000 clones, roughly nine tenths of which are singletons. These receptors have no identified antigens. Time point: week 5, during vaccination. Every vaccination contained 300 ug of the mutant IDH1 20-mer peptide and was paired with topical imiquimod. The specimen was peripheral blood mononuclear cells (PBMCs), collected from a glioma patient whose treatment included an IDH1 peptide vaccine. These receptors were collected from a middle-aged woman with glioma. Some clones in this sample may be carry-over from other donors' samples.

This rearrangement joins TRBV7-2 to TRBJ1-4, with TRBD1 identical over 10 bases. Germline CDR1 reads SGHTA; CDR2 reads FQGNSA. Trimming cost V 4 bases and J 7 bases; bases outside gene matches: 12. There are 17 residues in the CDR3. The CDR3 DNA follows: TGTGCCAGCAGCTCGGGACAGGGGATCGGTAGGAGTGAAAAACTGTTTTTT. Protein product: CASSSGQGIGRSEKLFF.

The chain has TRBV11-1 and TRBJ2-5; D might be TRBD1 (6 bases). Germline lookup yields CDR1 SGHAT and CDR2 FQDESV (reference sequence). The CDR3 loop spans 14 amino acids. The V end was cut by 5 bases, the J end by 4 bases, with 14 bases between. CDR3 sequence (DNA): TGTGCCAGCAGCCACCGGACAGTTCGAGAGACCCAGTACTTC. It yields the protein CASSHRTVRETQYF.

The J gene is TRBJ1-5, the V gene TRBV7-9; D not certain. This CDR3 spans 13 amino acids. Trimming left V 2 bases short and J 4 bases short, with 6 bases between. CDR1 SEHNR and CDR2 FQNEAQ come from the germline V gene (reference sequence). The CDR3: CASSLNHNQPQHF. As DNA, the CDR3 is TGTGCCAGCAGCTTAAACCATAATCAGCCCCAGCATTTT.

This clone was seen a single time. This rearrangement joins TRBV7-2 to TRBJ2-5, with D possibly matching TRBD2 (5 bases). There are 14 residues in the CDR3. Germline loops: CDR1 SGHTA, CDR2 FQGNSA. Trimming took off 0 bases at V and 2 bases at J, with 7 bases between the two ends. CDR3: CASSLASAQETQYF. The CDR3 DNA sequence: TGTGCCAGCAGCTTAGCTAGCGCGCAAGAGACCCAGTACTTC. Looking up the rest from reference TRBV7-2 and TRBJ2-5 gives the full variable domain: GAGVSQSPSNKVTEKGKDVELRCDPISGHTALYWYRQSLGQGLEFLIYFQGNSAPDKSGLPSDRFSAERTGGSVSTLTIQRTQQEDSAVYLCASSLASAQETQYFGPGTRLLVL.

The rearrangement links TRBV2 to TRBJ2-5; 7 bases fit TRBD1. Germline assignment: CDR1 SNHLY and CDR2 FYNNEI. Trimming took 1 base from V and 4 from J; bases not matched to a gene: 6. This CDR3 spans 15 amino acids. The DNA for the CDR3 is TGTGCCAGCAGTGAAGAGGGGGCCTTTGGAGAGACCCAGTACTTC. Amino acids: CASSEEGAFGETQYF.

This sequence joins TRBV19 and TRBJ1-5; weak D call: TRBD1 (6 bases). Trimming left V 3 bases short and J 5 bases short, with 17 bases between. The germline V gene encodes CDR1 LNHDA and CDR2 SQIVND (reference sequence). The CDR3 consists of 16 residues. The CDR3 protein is CASSISGRGGYQPQHF. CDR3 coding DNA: TGTGCCAGTAGTATTTCGGGCAGGGGAGGCTATCAGCCCCAGCATTTT.

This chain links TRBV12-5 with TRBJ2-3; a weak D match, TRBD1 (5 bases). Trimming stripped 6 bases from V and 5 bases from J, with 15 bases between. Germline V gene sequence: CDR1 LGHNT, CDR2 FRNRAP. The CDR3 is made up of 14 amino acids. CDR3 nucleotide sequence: TGTGCTAGTGGCCCGCCAGGGCCCGTAGATACGCAGTATTTT. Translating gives CASGPPGPVDTQYF.

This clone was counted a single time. The CDR3 sequence is CASSHPTRTGVSGNTIYF. The CDR3 DNA sequence: TGCGCCAGCAGCCATCCCACGAGGACAGGGGTCTCTGGAAACACCATATATTTT. The chain couples TRBV4-1 to TRBJ1-3, with 9 nucleotides matching TRBD1. Germline CDR1 and CDR2: MGHRA and YSYEKL. Losses at the gene ends were 3 bases for V and 0 bases for J; bases not matched to a gene: 9. The CDR3 is 18 residues long.

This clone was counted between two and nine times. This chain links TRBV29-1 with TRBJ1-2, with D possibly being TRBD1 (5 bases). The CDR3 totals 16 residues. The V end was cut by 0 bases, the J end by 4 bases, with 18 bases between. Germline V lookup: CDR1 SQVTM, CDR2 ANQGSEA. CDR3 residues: CSVEEGGTLGSYGYTF. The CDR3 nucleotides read TGCAGCGTTGAAGAGGGGGGGACTCTCGGGTCCTATGGCTACACCTTC.

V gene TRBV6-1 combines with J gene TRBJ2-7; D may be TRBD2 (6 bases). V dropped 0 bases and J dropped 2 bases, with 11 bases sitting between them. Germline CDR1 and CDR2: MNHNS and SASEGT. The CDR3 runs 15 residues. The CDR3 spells CASSEALGSTYEQYF. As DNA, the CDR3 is TGTGCCAGCAGTGAAGCGCTCGGGAGCACCTACGAGCAGTACTTC.

CDR3 bases: TGCGCCAGCAGCCCGAGAGGGCCTATGGCGGGGCAGACAGATACGCAGTATTTT. This translates into CASSPRGPMAGQTDTQYF. This chain joins TRBV4-1 and TRBJ2-3, with D perhaps matching TRBD2 (6 bases). In germline, CDR1 is MGHRA, CDR2 YSYEKL. The CDR3 sequence is 18 residues long. Between the trimmed V and J ends, which lost 4 bases and 3 bases, there was a span of 23 bases.

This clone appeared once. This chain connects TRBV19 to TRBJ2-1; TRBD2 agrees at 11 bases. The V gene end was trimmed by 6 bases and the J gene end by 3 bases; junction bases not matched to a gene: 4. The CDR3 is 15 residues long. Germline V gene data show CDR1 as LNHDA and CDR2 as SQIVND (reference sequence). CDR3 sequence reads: CASRPTSGSYNEQFF. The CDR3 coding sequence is TGTGCCAGTAGACCTACTAGCGGGAGCTACAATGAGCAGTTCTTC.

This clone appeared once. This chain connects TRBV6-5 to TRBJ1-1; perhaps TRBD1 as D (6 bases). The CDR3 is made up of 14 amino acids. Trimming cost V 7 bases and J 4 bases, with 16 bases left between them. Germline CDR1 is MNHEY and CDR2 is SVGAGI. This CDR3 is CASIQGGGGTEAFF. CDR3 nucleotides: TGTGCCAGCATACAGGGCGGAGGCGGCACTGAAGCTTTCTTT.

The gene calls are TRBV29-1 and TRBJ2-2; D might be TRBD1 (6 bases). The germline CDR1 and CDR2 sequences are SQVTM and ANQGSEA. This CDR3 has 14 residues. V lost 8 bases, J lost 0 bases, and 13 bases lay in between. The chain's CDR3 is CSYTRGTNTGELFF. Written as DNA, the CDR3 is TGCAGCTATACCAGGGGTACGAACACCGGGGAGCTGTTTTTT.

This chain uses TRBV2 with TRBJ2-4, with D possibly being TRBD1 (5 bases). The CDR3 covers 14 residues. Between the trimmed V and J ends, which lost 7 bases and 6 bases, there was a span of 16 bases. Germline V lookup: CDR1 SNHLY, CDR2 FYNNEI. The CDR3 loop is CASMGRSKRNIQYF. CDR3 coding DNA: TGTGCCAGCATGGGGCGTTCAAAGAGAAACATTCAGTACTTC.

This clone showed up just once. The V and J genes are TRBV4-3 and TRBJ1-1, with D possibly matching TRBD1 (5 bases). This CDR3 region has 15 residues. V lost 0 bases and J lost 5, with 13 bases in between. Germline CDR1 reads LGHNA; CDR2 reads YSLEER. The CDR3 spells CASSQERGRGTEAFF. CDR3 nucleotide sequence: TGCGCCAGCAGCCAAGAACGGGGCAGAGGGACTGAAGCTTTCTTT.

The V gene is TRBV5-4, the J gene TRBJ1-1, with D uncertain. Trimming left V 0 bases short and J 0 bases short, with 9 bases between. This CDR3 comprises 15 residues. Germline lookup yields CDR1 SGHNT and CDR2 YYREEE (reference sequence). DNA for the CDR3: TGTGCCAGCAGCTTGGGCGGCGGAATGAACACTGAAGCTTTCTTT. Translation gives CASSLGGGMNTEAFF.

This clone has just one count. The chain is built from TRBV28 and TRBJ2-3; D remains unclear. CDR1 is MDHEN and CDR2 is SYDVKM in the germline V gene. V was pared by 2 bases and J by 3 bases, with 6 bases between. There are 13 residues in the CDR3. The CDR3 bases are TGTGCCAGCAGTTTAACCAGGACAGATACGCAGTATTTT. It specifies CASSLTRTDTQYF.

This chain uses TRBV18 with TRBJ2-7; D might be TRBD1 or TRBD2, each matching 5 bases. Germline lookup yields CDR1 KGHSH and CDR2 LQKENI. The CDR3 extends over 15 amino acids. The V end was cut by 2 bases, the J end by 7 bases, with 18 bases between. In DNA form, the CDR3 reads TGTGCCAGCTCACCAGAGGTAACAGGATCGGGAGAGCAGTACTTC. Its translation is CASSPEVTGSGEQYF.

The CDR3 loop is CASSEAAGGYNEQFF. CDR3 sequence (DNA): TGTGCCAGCAGTGAAGCGGCGGGGGGCTACAATGAGCAGTTCTTC. The V gene is TRBV6-1, the J gene TRBJ2-1, with TRBD2 identical over 8 bases. The CDR3 spans 15 residues. Germline CDR1 reads MNHNS; CDR2 reads SASEGT. The V segment lost 0 bases and the J segment 3 bases; nucleotides outside the gene matches: 1.